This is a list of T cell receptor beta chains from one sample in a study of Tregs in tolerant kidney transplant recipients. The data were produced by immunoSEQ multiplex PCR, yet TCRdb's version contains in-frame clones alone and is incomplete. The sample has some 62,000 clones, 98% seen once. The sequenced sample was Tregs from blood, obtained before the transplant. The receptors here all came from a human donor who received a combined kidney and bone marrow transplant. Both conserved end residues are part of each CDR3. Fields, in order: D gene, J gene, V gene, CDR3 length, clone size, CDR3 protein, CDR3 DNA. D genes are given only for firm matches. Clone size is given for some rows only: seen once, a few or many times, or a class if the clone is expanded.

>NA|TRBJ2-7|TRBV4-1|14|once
CASSPTGVYHEQYF
TGCGCCAGCAGCCCGACGGGGGTATATCACGAGCAGTACTTC
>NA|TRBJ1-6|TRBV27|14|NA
CASSSRGHNSPLHF
TGTGCCAGCAGTTCCAGGGGTCATAATTCACCCCTCCACTTT
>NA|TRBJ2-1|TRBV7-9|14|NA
CASSAVRSYNEQFF
TGTGCCAGCAGCGCCGTGAGGAGCTACAATGAGCAGTTCTTC
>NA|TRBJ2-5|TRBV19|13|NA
CASSGAYQETQYF
TGTGCCAGTAGTGGGGCATACCAAGAGACCCAGTACTTC
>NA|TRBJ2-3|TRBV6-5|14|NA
CASKAGVMTDTQYF
TGTGCCAGCAAGGCAGGGGTGATGACAGATACGCAGTATTTT
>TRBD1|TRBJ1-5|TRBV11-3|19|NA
CASSNEHHRGRGPNQPQHF
TGTGCCAGCAGCAACGAACATCACAGGGGAAGAGGCCCAAATCAGCCCCAGCATTTT
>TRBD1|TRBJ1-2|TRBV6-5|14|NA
CASSRTGEGYGYTF
TGTGCCAGCAGCCGTACAGGGGAAGGCTATGGCTACACCTTC
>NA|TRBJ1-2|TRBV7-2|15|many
CASSLSANSNYGYTF
TGTGCCAGCAGCTTAAGTGCAAACTCCAACTATGGCTACACCTTC
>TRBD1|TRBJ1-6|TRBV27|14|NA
CASARDSYNSPLHF
TGTGCCAGCGCAAGGGACAGCTATAATTCACCCCTCCACTTT
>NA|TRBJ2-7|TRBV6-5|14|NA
CASSLDRTAHEQYF
TGTGCCAGCAGTCTCGACCGGACAGCCCACGAGCAGTACTTC
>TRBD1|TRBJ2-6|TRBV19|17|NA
CASSIITGGSGANVLTF
TGTGCCAGTAGTATTATCACAGGGGGATCCGGGGCCAACGTCCTGACTTTC
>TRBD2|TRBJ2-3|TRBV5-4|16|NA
CASSGERGPTTDTQYF
TGTGCCAGCAGCGGGGAGCGGGGCCCCACCACAGATACGCAGTATTTT
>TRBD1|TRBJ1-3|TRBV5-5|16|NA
CASSLGMDRFGNTIYF
TGTGCCAGCAGCTTGGGGATGGACAGGTTTGGAAACACCATATATTTT
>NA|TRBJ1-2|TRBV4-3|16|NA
CASSQDYAGVNYGYTF
TGCGCCAGCAGCCAAGATTACGCAGGGGTAAACTATGGCTACACCTTC
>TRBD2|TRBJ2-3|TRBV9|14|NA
CASSVAGGADTQYF
TGTGCCAGCAGCGTAGCGGGAGGGGCAGATACGCAGTATTTT
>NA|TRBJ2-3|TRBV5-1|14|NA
CASSLAGPTDTQYF
TGCGCCAGCAGCTTGGCGGGTCCCACAGATACGCAGTATTTT
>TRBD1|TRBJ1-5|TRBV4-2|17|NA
CASSQEDRGRSNQPQHF
TGTGCCAGCAGCCAGGAAGACAGGGGAAGGAGCAATCAGCCCCAGCATTTT
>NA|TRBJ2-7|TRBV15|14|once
CATSREYTSYEQYF
TGTGCCACCAGCAGAGAGTACACCTCCTACGAGCAGTACTTC
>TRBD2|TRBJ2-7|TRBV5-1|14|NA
CASSSHRGGVEQYF
TGCGCCAGCAGCTCCCATCGGGGGGGAGTCGAGCAGTACTTC
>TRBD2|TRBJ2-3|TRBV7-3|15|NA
CASSLLAGVTDTQYF
TGTGCCAGCAGCTTGCTAGCGGGGGTCACAGATACGCAGTATTTT
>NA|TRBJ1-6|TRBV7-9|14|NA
CASSLPRFNSPLHF
TGTGCCAGCAGCCTGCCGAGATTTAATTCACCCCTCCACTTT
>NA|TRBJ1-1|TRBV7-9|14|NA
CASSQLTGPTEAFF
TGTGCCAGCAGCCAACTAACAGGGCCCACTGAAGCTTTCTTT
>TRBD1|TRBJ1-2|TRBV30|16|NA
CAWSVIRTGDVYGYTF
TGTGCCTGGAGTGTAATTCGGACAGGGGACGTCTATGGCTACACCTTC
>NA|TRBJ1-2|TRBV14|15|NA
CASSLAGHPLYGYTF
TGTGCCAGCAGCCTCGCCGGACACCCGCTCTATGGCTACACCTTC